The source of this T cell receptor (beta chain) is a study of vaccination and CD4 T cells after COVID-19. Study background: Control cultures received a CEFX pool, an HIV-1 Nef pool, or no peptide.

The CDR3 has 14 amino acids. With V trimmed by 6 bases and J by 5 bases, 7 bases remained unmatched. The germline V gene has CDR1 MGHDK and CDR2 SYGVNS. The study sequenced cultured CD4+ T cell DNA using the Oncomine TCR Beta short-read assay. TCRdb independently ran MiXCR on the PCR reads; one entry per CDR3 protein. This table has over 20,000 distinct CDR3 sequences, 48% appearing once. Treatment specified: roughly 10-day PBMC culture with coronavirus spike peptide pools or control peptides (ViraFEST assay). In its sample, this clonotype was seen a few times. Antigen: not known. V usage is TRBV25-1 and J usage is TRBJ2-5, with 9 bases that match TRBD2. The sample was CD4+ T cells from blood, cultured in vitro. The origin of this receptor is a human donor who had recovered from COVID-19. CDR3 sequence: CASSPTSGLETQYF. The CDR3 DNA reads as TGTGCCAGCAGCCCGACTAGCGGATTGGAGACCCAGTACTTC.